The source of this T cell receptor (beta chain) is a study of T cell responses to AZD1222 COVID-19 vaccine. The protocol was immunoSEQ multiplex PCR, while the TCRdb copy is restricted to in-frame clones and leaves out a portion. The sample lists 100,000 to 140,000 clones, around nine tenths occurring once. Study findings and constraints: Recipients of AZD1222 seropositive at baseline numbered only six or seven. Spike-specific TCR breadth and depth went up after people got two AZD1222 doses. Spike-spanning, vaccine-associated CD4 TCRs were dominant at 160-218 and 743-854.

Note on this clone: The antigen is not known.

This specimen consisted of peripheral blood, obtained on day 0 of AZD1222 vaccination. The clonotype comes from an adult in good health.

The CDR3 loop reads CASSLGGTGWMANYGYTF. The CDR3 nucleotides are TGTGCCAGCAGCTTAGGCGGTACAGGGTGGATGGCTAACTATGGCTACACCTTC. The chain uses TRBV7-2 and TRBJ1-2, with D possibly TRBD1 on 6 matching bases. CDR1 is SGHTA and CDR2 is FQGNSA in the germline V gene. This CDR3 is 18 amino acids long. The V end lost 1 base, the J end lost 0 bases, and 18 bases lay between the germline ends.